Presented here are 3 T cell receptor beta chains from one specimen sequenced in a study of cytomegalovirus exposure and HLA in healthy donors. The PCR contained 60 Vbeta and 13 Jbeta primers. Using immunoSEQ multiplex PCR, the repertoire was profiled, and TCRdb retains in-frame clones only, with some absent. The repertoire holds roughly 150,000 clones, with over 60% as singletons. The sequencing sample was made of PBMCs. The receptors shown here come from a man younger than 40 in good health and CMV-seronegative.

This clone has a handful of counts. The V gene is TRBV30, the J gene TRBJ2-2, with TRBD2 as a possible D gene (5 bases). The V end lost 7 bases, the J end lost 4 bases, and 19 bases lay between the germline ends. CDR3 size: 15 residues. CDR1 is GTSNPN, CDR2 SVGIG, per germline (reference sequence). The CDR3 region has the DNA TGTGCCTTAAACCGGGATGAACTGGGCACCGGGGAGCTGTTTTTT. Amino acids: CALNRDELGTGELFF.

The chain employs TRBV29-1 and TRBJ2-3; the match to TRBD1 covers 7 bases. The V segment lost 7 bases and the J segment 4 bases; nucleotides outside the gene matches: 8. This CDR3 contains 13 residues. Per germline, CDR1 SQVTM and CDR2 ANQGSEA. The CDR3 loop is CSDRQGDSDTQYF. The CDR3 DNA follows: TGCAGCGACCGACAGGGAGATTCAGATACGCAGTATTTT.

This clone was seen only a few times. The CDR3 loop is CATGTGGYGYTF. The CDR3 DNA reads as TGTGCCACCGGGACAGGGGGCTATGGCTACACCTTC. The J gene is TRBJ1-2, the V gene TRBV27; 11 bases line up with TRBD1. CDR3 length: 12 amino acids. Trimming removed 10 bases from V and 4 bases from J; junction bases left unmatched: 2. CDR1 and CDR2 (germline): MNHEY, SMNVEV (reference sequence).